A single sample gave rise to the 15 T cell receptor beta chains below, sequenced in a study of blood T cell repertoires in COVID-19. The protocol was immunoSEQ multiplex PCR, while the TCRdb copy is restricted to in-frame clones and leaves out a portion. The sample holds under 300,000 clones, around 80% seen once. The specimen sequenced was peripheral blood. The receptors come from a man older than 75 with acute or convalescent COVID-19.

This clone has a handful of counts. V and J are TRBV10-1 and TRBJ2-1; 8 bases align to TRBD1. This CDR3 is 16 amino acids long. Germline-derived CDR1 and CDR2 are WNHNN and SYGVQD (reference sequence). Trimming took 8 bases from V and 1 from J; bases not matched to a gene: 10. CDR3 nucleotides: TGCGCCAGCTCCGACGTACAGGGGGTGTCCTACAATGAGCAGTTCTTC. It specifies CASSDVQGVSYNEQFF.

This clone came up once. The rearrangement links TRBV5-1 to TRBJ2-5, with TRBD2 matching over 8 bases. The CDR3 length is 15 residues. Germline CDR1 reads SGHRS; CDR2 reads YFSETQ. With 4 bases clipped from V and 4 bases from J, the junction kept 9 bases outside the gene matches. The CDR3 DNA sequence: TGCGCCAGCAGCCCCGGGGGGGGCAGCGGAGAGACCCAGTACTTC. Amino acids: CASSPGGGSGETQYF.

The rearrangement uses TRBV5-4 and TRBJ2-7, with 7 bases aligning to TRBD1. Germline V lookup: CDR1 SGHNT, CDR2 YYREEE (reference sequence). The trim removed 3 bases at V and 1 base at J, leaving 7 bases unmatched. The CDR3 consists of 15 residues. Here the CDR3 DNA reads TGTGCCAGCAGCTCCGGACAGGCTAGTTCCTACGAGCAGTACTTC. The encoded protein is CASSSGQASSYEQYF. The full variable domain, its missing parts supplied by reference TRBV5-4 and TRBJ2-7, is ETGVTQSPTHLIKTRGQQVTLRCSSQSGHNTVSWYQQALGQGPQFIFQYYREEENGRGNFPPRFSGLQFPNYSSELNVNALELDDSALYLCASSSGQASSYEQYFGPGTRLTVT.

V usage is TRBV30 and J usage is TRBJ2-4; 8 bases line up with TRBD1. Per germline, CDR1 GTSNPN and CDR2 SVGIG (reference sequence). This CDR3 has 15 residues. V dropped 3 bases and J dropped 4; count of bases not matched to a gene: 8. The CDR3 loop reads CAWSEGRQGKNIQYF. The CDR3 bases are TGTGCCTGGAGCGAGGGACGACAGGGGAAAAACATTCAGTACTTC.

This rearrangement joins TRBV28 to TRBJ2-2; tentative D call: TRBD1 (6 bases). V was trimmed by 7 bases and J by 1 base, leaving 16 bases between them. The germline V gene encodes CDR1 MDHEN and CDR2 SYDVKM. CDR3 length equals 16 residues. The DNA for the CDR3 is TGTGCCAGCAAGGGGGACAACCGTGTGAACACCGGGGAGCTGTTTTTT. It yields the protein CASKGDNRVNTGELFF.

The V gene is TRBV7-2, the J gene TRBJ2-5; D unresolved. Trimming took 6 bases from V and 5 from J, leaving 10 bases between them. The germline V gene has CDR1 SGHTA and CDR2 FQGNSA. The CDR3 runs to 12 residues. The CDR3 region is CASSSLGETQYF. CDR3 DNA: TGTGCCAGCAGTTCCCTCGGGGAGACCCAGTACTTC.

This chain connects TRBV29-1 to TRBJ2-7; 8 positions match TRBD1. The germline V gene has CDR1 SQVTM and CDR2 ANQGSEA. The CDR3 extends over 12 amino acids. After removal of 7 bases from V and 6 bases from J, the junction contained 8 bases not matched to a gene. This chain's CDR3 is CSARQGTSEQYF. CDR3 nucleotide sequence: TGCAGCGCCAGACAGGGGACAAGCGAGCAGTACTTC.

This clone was recorded at least ten times. The rearrangement joins TRBV5-1 to TRBJ2-7, with 11 positions matching TRBD2. The CDR3 loop spans 15 amino acids. The germline gives CDR1 SGHRS, CDR2 YFSETQ. The J segment lost 6 bases and the V segment lost 0 bases, leaving 5 bases of the junction unmatched. CDR3 DNA sequence: TGCGCCAGCAGCTTGGCACTAGCGGGAGTTAGCGAGCAGTACTTC. As protein: CASSLALAGVSEQYF.

The chain combines TRBV2 with TRBJ1-4, with unresolved D. The CDR3 runs to 12 residues. The germline CDR1 and CDR2 sequences are SNHLY and FYNNEI. Deletions cut 6 bases from V and 7 bases from J, with 9 bases between. CDR3: CASRIVGEKLFF. The CDR3 DNA sequence: TGTGCCAGCAGGATAGTTGGTGAAAAACTGTTTTTT.

This clone occurred once. The chain recombines TRBV11-3 with TRBJ2-5, with 7 bases matching TRBD1. CDR1 and CDR2 from the germline V gene are SGHNT and YENEEA. This CDR3 is built from 13 residues. The V gene end was trimmed by 4 bases and the J gene end by 5 bases; junction bases not matched to a gene: 4. The CDR3 nucleotides are TGTGCCAGCAGCTCGACAGGGATTGAGACCCAGTACTTC. It encodes CASSSTGIETQYF.

This clone was seen many times. This chain connects TRBV7-9 to TRBJ2-7; 7 positions agree with TRBD1. The CDR3 extends over 14 amino acids. V lost 5 bases, J lost 3 bases, and 7 bases stayed unmatched. The germline CDR1 and CDR2 sequences are SEHNR and FQNEAQ (reference sequence). CDR3 amino acids: CASSHRDSHYEQYF. DNA for the CDR3: TGTGCCAGCAGCCACCGGGACAGCCACTACGAGCAGTACTTC. The whole variable domain, filled in from reference TRBV7-9 and TRBJ2-7, reads DTGVSQNPRHKITKRGQNVTFRCDPISEHNRLYWYRQTLGQGPEFLTYFQNEAQLEKSRLLSDRFSAERPKGSFSTLEIQRTEQGDSAMYLCASSHRDSHYEQYFGPGTRLTVT.

The chain joins TRBV2 to TRBJ2-2; D unclear. Deletions cut 6 bases from V and 6 bases from J, with 17 bases between. Germline V CDR1 and CDR2: SNHLY, FYNNEI. CDR3 length: 15 residues. Here the CDR3 reads CASRESLGVPGELFF. In DNA, the CDR3 is TGTGCCAGCAGAGAATCGCTAGGTGTCCCCGGGGAGCTGTTTTTT.

The chain couples TRBV18 to TRBJ1-5; no clear D. Trimming stripped 2 bases from V and 1 base from J, with 6 bases between. The CDR3 extends over 14 amino acids. The germline V gene encodes CDR1 KGHSH and CDR2 LQKENI. CDR3 residues: CASSPSGSNQPQHF. The DNA of the CDR3 is TGTGCCAGCTCACCAAGTGGCAGCAATCAGCCCCAGCATTTT. Looking up the rest from reference TRBV18 and TRBJ1-5 gives the full variable domain: NAGVMQNPRHLVRRRGQEARLRCSPMKGHSHVYWYRQLPEEGLKFMVYLQKENIIDESGMPKERFSAEFPKEGPSILRIQQVVRGDSAAYFCASSPSGSNQPQHFGDGTRLSIL.

The CDR3 DNA is TGTGCCAGCAGCCCGGGACTACCAGGGACCGGGGAGCTGTTTTTT. Translating gives CASSPGLPGTGELFF. The chain is built from TRBV7-3 and TRBJ2-2; 7 positions match TRBD2. CDR3 length: 15 residues. With V trimmed by 5 bases and J by 5 bases, 8 bases remained unmatched. Germline CDR1 SGHTA, CDR2 FQGTGA.

The chain uses TRBV19 and TRBJ1-5; TRBD1 agrees at 12 bases. The CDR3 extends over 15 amino acids. CDR1 and CDR2 from the germline V gene are LNHDA and SQIVND (reference sequence). Trimming removed 5 bases from V and 7 bases from J; junction bases left unmatched: 6. Written as DNA, the CDR3 is TGTGCCAGTAGTTGGGGACAGGGGGCCCAGCAGCCCCAGCATTTT. Translating gives CASSWGQGAQQPQHF. Full variable domain (rest looked up from reference TRBV19 and TRBJ1-5): DGGITQSPKYLFRKEGQNVTLSCEQNLNHDAMYWYRQDPGQGLRLIYYSQIVNDFQKGDIAEGYSVSREKKESFPLTVTSAQKNPTAFYLCASSWGQGAQQPQHFGDGTRLSIL.